A selection of T cell receptor beta chains follows, all from one sample in a study of OX40 agonist ivuxolimab in advanced cancers. Generated by immunoSEQ multiplex PCR, the TCRdb table keeps only in-frame clones and is missing some. The sample holds 65,000 to 90,000 clones, approximately 86% seen once. The sequencing here drew on CD4+ or CD8+ T cells sorted from blood, taken in a trial of the OX40 agonist ivuxolimab. The origin of the receptors is an adult with an advanced solid tumor such as melanoma, head and neck, liver or kidney cancer. The CDR3 runs from the conserved cysteine through the conserved F or W. D genes are given only for firm matches. Expanded clones get a size class; other rows say once, few or many, or leave the size out.

d_call j_call clone_size v_call cdr3_nt cdr3_aa
NA TRBJ1-2 NA TRBV9 TGTGCCAGCAGCGGCCCACTTGGCTACACCTTC CASSGPLGYTF
NA TRBJ2-7 NA TRBV19 TGTGCCAGTAGCGTCGAAAAGGGGCGAGCCTACGAGCAGTACTTC CASSVEKGRAYEQYF
NA TRBJ2-5 NA TRBV27 TGTGCCAGCATCCGCAGGGTATGGAGGGAGACCCAGTACTTC CASIRRVWRETQYF
NA TRBJ1-2 NA TRBV18 TGTGCCAGCTCACCAGATACCGCAGGCCAAAAGTTC CASSPDTAGQKF
TRBD2 TRBJ2-5 NA TRBV2 TGTGCCAGCAGCAAAAGGACTAGCGGGGGCTTCCAAGAGACCCAGTACTTC CASSKRTSGGFQETQYF
NA TRBJ1-1 few TRBV4-3 TGCGCCAGCAGCCCCTTTCTTGAGGCTGAAGCTTTCTTT CASSPFLEAEAFF
TRBD1 TRBJ1-2 NA TRBV6-6 TGTGCCAGCAGAACGGACAGGTCCCTTAATGGCTACACCTTC CASRTDRSLNGYTF
TRBD1 TRBJ2-5 NA TRBV10-1 TGCGCCAGCAGTGAAGGGACAGGGGCGGGGGAGACCCAGTACTTC CASSEGTGAGETQYF
NA TRBJ2-4 NA TRBV25-1 TGTGCCAGCAGTGATGCGGCCAGGGGAAACATTCAGTACTTC CASSDAARGNIQYF
NA TRBJ2-5 NA TRBV11-2 TGTGCCAGCAGCGCTTTAGTTTCGGGTGAGACCCAGTACTTC CASSALVSGETQYF
NA TRBJ2-5 NA TRBV18 TGTGCCAGCTCACCAGAGTACCAAGAGACCCAGTACTTC CASSPEYQETQYF
NA TRBJ1-2 few TRBV6-1 TGTGCCAGCAGTGAAATGTACGGTGGCTACACCTTC CASSEMYGGYTF
NA TRBJ1-1 NA TRBV6-5 TGTGCCAGCAGTGATTGGGGCAGACCTTTCTTT CASSDWGRPFF
NA TRBJ1-5 NA TRBV7-6 TGTGCCAGCAGCCGTGGGGGAGAGCCCCAGCATTTT CASSRGGEPQHF
TRBD1 TRBJ2-7 NA TRBV5-1 TGCGCCAGCAGCTCGGAACCGATAGGACAGGGGTTCTACGAGCAGTACTTC CASSSEPIGQGFYEQYF
NA TRBJ2-4 NA TRBV6-4 TGTGCCAGCAGTTTGGGGAGGTCGGCCAAAAACATTCAGTACTTC CASSLGRSAKNIQYF
NA TRBJ2-7 NA TRBV6-4 TGTGCCAGCAGTGACCGACCCGGGACACGAGCTCGGGCCTGCGAGCAGTACTTC CASSDRPGTRARACEQYF
TRBD2 TRBJ2-5 few TRBV2 TGTGCCAGCAGTGAACCGGGAGGGCCGGAGACCCAGTACTTC CASSEPGGPETQYF
NA TRBJ1-2 NA TRBV19 TGTGCCAGCGAGGGTGCTTCCGGCTACACCTTC CASEGASGYTF
TRBD2 TRBJ2-3 NA TRBV4-1 TGCGCCAGCAGTTCCGCCGGACTAGCGGCCACAGATACGCAGTATTTT CASSSAGLAATDTQYF
TRBD2 TRBJ2-7 NA TRBV19 TGTGCCAGTAGTGTAACTAGCGGGACGTCCTACGAGCAGTACTTC CASSVTSGTSYEQYF
TRBD1 TRBJ2-7 NA TRBV10-1 TGCGCCAGCAGTGAGTCCTTACAGGGGAAGCAGTACTTC CASSESLQGKQYF
NA TRBJ2-1 NA TRBV7-6 TGTGCCAGCAGCTTAGTGGGGAGCAATAACAATGAGCAGTTCTTC CASSLVGSNNNEQFF
NA TRBJ2-1 NA TRBV9 TGTGCCAGCAGCGTTGAGGGCCGAAGCTCCTACAATGAGCAGTTCTTC CASSVEGRSSYNEQFF
NA TRBJ1-2 NA TRBV6-1 TGTGCCAGCAGTCTGGAAAATAACTATGGCTACACCTTC CASSLENNYGYTF
TRBD1 TRBJ1-5 NA TRBV5-8 TGTGCCAGCAGCTTCTTGACAGGGGCTAACCAGCCCCAGCATTTT CASSFLTGANQPQHF
NA TRBJ2-2 NA TRBV5-1 TGCGCCAGCAGTCTGGAAGGGTCCGGGGAGCTGTTTTTT CASSLEGSGELFF
NA TRBJ1-3 NA TRBV6-1 TGTGCCAGCCAAAGGGCGATCTCTGGAAACACCATATATTTT CASQRAISGNTIYF
TRBD1 TRBJ2-2 NA TRBV4-1 TGCGCCAGCAGCCAGAGGACAGGGTCGAACACCGGGGAGCTGTTTTTT CASSQRTGSNTGELFF
TRBD1 TRBJ2-2 NA TRBV5-1 TGCGCCAGCAGCACGGGACAGCAAACCGTCACCGGGGAGCTGTTTTTT CASSTGQQTVTGELFF
NA TRBJ2-6 NA TRBV11-2 TGTGCCAGCAGCTTAGACGGGTCTTCTGGGGCCAACGTCCTGACTTTC CASSLDGSSGANVLTF
NA TRBJ1-2 NA TRBV7-9 TGTGCCAGCAGCTCCGGGGGCCTTACCTATGGCTACACCTTC CASSSGGLTYGYTF
NA TRBJ1-1 NA TRBV10-3 TGTGCCATCAGTGCGATCGAGTCCCGGATCTCAGGGGTTGGGCAGGCTTTCTTT CAISAIESRISGVGQAFF
TRBD1 TRBJ1-1 NA TRBV5-6 TGTGCCAGCAGCTCCGTCCTCCGGGACAGGCAAGCTTTCTTT CASSSVLRDRQAFF
NA TRBJ1-2 NA TRBV5-1 TGCGCCAGCAGGATTGGCACAGCTAACTATGGCTACACCTTC CASRIGTANYGYTF
TRBD1 TRBJ1-2 NA TRBV19 TGTGCCAGTAGTATCGGACAGGGGGGCTATGGCTACACCTTC CASSIGQGGYGYTF
NA TRBJ2-7 NA TRBV7-2 TGTGCCAGCAGCTTCCCCCATGTGGGAGGGGGTTACGAGCAGTACTTC CASSFPHVGGGYEQYF
TRBD1 TRBJ1-4 NA TRBV10-3 TGTGCCATAGGGGGGACAGCGGGGGATGAAAAACTGTTTTTT CAIGGTAGDEKLFF
NA TRBJ1-3 NA TRBV6-6 TGTGCCAGCAGTTACTCAGTTTTCGGAAACACCATATATTTT CASSYSVFGNTIYF
NA TRBJ1-3 once TRBV30 TGTGCCTGGAGTGTACGGGGGGCTGGAAACACCATATATTTT CAWSVRGAGNTIYF
NA TRBJ1-5 NA TRBV4-3 TGCGCCAGCAGCCTTAGGGGTGGGGATTGCGATAGCGGCAATCAGCCCCAGCATTTT CASSLRGGDCDSGNQPQHF
TRBD2 TRBJ2-7 NA TRBV7-2 TGTGCCAGCCTAGAGGCGGCGGGGGGGGAGCAGTACTTC CASLEAAGGEQYF
TRBD1 TRBJ1-2 NA TRBV25-1 TGTGCCAGCAGTGAGCCTGTGGGACAGGGGGACTATGGCTACACCTTC CASSEPVGQGDYGYTF
TRBD2 TRBJ2-1 NA TRBV6-1 TGTGCCAGCATGAAGACTAGCGGGGGAGGAGATGAGCAGTTCTTC CASMKTSGGGDEQFF
TRBD1 TRBJ1-5 NA TRBV6-1 TGTGCCAGCAGTGCCCACGGGACAGCTGGCAATCAGCCCCAGCATTTT CASSAHGTAGNQPQHF
NA TRBJ2-7 NA TRBV6-1 TGTGCCAGCGCAGGTTCCTACGAGCAGTACTTC CASAGSYEQYF
NA TRBJ1-5 NA TRBV7-2 TGTGCCAGCAGCTTAGCAAATCAGCCCCAGCATTTT CASSLANQPQHF
TRBD1 TRBJ1-1 NA TRBV2 TGTGCCAGCAGAGCCGGGACAGAGAACACTGAAGCTTTCTTT CASRAGTENTEAFF
NA TRBJ2-7 NA TRBV28 TGTGCCAGCAGTTTATACTACTTAGGGCAGTACTTC CASSLYYLGQYF
NA TRBJ1-1 NA TRBV28 TGTGCCAGCAGTTTCGGGGGCGAAAACACTGAAGCTTTCTTT CASSFGGENTEAFF
TRBD2 TRBJ2-7 once TRBV28 TGTGCCAGCAGCCCCCATACTAGCGGGGGGTACGAGCAGTACTTC CASSPHTSGGYEQYF
NA TRBJ2-7 NA TRBV28 TGTGCCAGCAAACCCGGCGCCGGGATATCCTACGAGCAGTACTTC CASKPGAGISYEQYF
TRBD1 TRBJ1-1 few TRBV6-6 TGTGCCAGCAGCCAGGGACAGGGAATGATCCCATCTGAAGCTTTCTTT CASSQGQGMIPSEAFF
TRBD1 TRBJ1-5 NA TRBV6-1 TGTGCCAGCCTTGGACAGGGGGCAAATCAGCCCCAGCATTTT CASLGQGANQPQHF
TRBD1 TRBJ1-5 NA TRBV27 TGTGCCAGCAGTCTCCGGGACAGGGGGGCGCCCCAGCATTTT CASSLRDRGAPQHF
TRBD2 TRBJ2-2 once TRBV30 TGTGCCTGGAGTGTAAAAAGCGGGAGTTACACCGGGGAGCTGTTTTTT CAWSVKSGSYTGELFF
NA TRBJ2-1 NA TRBV6-5 TGTGCCAGCAGTCCGGGTAGCTCCTACAATGAGCAGTTCTTC CASSPGSSYNEQFF